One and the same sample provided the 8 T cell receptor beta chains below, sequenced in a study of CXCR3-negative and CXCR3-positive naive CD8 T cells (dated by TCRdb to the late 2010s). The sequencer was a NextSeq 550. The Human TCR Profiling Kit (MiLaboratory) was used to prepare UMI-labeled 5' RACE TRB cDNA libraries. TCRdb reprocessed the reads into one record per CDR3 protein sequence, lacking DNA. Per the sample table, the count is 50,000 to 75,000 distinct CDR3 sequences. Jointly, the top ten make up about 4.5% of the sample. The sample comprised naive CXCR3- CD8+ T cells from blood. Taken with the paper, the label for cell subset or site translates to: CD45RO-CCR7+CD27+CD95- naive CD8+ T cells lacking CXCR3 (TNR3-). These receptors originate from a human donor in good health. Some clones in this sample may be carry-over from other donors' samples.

Here the CDR3 reads CASTRVSLYNEQFF. The V gene is TRBV7-2, the J gene TRBJ2-1. There are 14 residues in the CDR3. Germline CDR1 is SGHTA and CDR2 is FQGNSA.

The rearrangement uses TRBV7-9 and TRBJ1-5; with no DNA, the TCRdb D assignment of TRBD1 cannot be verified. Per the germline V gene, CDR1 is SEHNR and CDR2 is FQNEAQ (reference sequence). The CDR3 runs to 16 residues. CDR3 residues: CASSQDRGHSNQPQHF.

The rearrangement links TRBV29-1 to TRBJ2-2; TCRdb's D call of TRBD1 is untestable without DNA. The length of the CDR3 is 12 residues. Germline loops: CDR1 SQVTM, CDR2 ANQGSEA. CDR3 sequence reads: CSVDGGTGELFF.

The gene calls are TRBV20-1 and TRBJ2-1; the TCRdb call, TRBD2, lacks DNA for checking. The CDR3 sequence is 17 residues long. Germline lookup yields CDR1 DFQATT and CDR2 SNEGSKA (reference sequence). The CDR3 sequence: CSARGLGTPSSYNEQFF.

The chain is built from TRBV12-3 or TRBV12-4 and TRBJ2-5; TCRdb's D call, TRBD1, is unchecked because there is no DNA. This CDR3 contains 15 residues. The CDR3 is CASSPGPVNQETQYF.

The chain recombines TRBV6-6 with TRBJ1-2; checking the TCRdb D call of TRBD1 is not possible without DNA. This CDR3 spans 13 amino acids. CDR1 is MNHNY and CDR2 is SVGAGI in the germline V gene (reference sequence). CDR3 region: CASSLGGPYGYTF.

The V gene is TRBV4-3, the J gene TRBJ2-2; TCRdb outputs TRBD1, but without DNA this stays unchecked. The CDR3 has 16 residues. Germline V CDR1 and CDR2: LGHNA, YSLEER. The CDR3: CASSQEQGAYTGELFF.

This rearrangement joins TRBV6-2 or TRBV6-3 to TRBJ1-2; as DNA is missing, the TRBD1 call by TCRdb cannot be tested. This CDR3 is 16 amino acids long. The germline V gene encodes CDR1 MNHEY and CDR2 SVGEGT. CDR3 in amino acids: CASSYPTGSVNYGYTF.